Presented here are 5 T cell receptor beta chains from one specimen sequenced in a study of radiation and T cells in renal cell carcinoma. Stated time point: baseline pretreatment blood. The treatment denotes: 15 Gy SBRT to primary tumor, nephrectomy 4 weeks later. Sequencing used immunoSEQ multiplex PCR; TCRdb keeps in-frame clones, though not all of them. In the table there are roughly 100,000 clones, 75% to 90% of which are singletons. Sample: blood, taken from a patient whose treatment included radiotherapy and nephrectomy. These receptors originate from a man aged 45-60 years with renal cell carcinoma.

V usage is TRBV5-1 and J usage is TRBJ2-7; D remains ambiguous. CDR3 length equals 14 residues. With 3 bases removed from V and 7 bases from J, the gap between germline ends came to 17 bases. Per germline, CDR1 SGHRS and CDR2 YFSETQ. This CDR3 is CASSSQRWVGEQYF. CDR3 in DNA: TGCGCCAGCAGCTCACAACGGTGGGTTGGTGAGCAGTACTTC.

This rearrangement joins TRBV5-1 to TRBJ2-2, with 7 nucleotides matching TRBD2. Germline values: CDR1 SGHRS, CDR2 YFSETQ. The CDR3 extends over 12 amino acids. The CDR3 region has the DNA TGCGCAGAGCGGGGGAACACCGGGGAGCTGTTTTTT. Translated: CAERGNTGELFF.

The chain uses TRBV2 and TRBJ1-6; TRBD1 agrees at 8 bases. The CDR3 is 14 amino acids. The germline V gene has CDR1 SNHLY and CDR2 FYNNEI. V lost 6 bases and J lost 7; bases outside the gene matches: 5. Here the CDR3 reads CASSAGGSNSPLHF. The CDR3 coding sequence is TGTGCCAGCAGCGCAGGGGGCAGCAATTCACCCCTCCACTTT.

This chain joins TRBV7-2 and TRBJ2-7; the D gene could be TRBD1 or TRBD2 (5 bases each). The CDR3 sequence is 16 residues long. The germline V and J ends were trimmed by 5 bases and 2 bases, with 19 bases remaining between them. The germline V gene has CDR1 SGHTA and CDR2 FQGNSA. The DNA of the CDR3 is TGTGCCAGCAGCGGGGGACCCGGGCTGCCCACCTACGAGCAGTACTTC. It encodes CASSGGPGLPTYEQYF.

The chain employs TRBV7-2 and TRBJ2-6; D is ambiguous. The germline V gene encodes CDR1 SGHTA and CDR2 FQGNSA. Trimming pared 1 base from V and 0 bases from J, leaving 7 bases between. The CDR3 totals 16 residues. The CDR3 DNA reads TGTGCCAGCAGCTTAGGCGTCAGCTCTGGGGCCAACGTCCTGACTTTC. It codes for CASSLGVSSGANVLTF. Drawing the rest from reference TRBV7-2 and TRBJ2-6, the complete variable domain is GAGVSQSPSNKVTEKGKDVELRCDPISGHTALYWYRQSLGQGLEFLIYFQGNSAPDKSGLPSDRFSAERTGGSVSTLTIQRTQQEDSAVYLCASSLGVSSGANVLTFGAGSRLTVL.